This TCR beta chain was identified in a study of cytomegalovirus exposure and HLA in healthy donors (TCRdb year 2017). The study in broad terms: According to an earlier analysis of a few hundred of the donors, about 179 million T cells yielded 90 million to 140 million unique TCR beta sequences and approximately 300 Gb of sequence data. Approximately 310 gigabases of sequencing data and tens of millions of unique TCR sequences were included in an early release covering several hundred HLA-typed donors. Among the roughly 410 genotyped donors, roughly 80% belonged to the genetic ancestry cluster associated with self-reported Caucasian donors. The aim of the study was to test whether cataloging public T cell receptors could identify signatures of past pathogen exposure. The T cell repertoires of some 670 subjects were profiled by immunosequencing and related to cytomegalovirus serostatus. A separate validation cohort of 100 to 150 different subjects was used in addition to the roughly 720-subject first cohort. High-throughput TCR immunosequencing, statistical association of individual TCRs with disease status, and machine learning were combined to predict cytomegalovirus infection status. A later analysis re-analyzed previously published TCR beta repertoires from roughly 630 donors and added high-resolution HLA genotyping to study TCR occurrence patterns. In the later analysis, no new phenotypic data were used to find candidate immune exposures; instead, reliance was placed on TCR beta sequences and their occurrence across donors. An earlier analysis of approximately 640 of the donors applied high-throughput TCR beta sequencing to assess whether each TCR beta V gene segment acted as functional or pseudogenic. Donor age, sex, ethnicity and CMV serostatus were compiled together with the repertoire data. Genome-wide SNP genotypes for about three fifths of the roughly 670 donors were used in a later genetic analysis, which treated that subset as a discovery cohort. All discovery cohort repertoires had been generated on a single sequencing platform. HLA typing covered class I and class II loci at four-digit resolution. The number of typed donors differed by locus: 629-630 for A, B, C, DRB1 and DQB1; about 520 for DQA1; over 600 for DPA1; and around 490 for DPB1. Five DR-DQ haplotypes were treated as single units for association and clustering because of strong linkage in the cohort. Among some 400 genotyped donors of the cohort, an average of about 240,000 unique TCR beta nucleotide sequences were sequenced per donor, 15% to 20% of them non-productive. General study outcomes and caveats: In a later analysis, TCR association rates were found to vary across HLA loci, with the most associated TCRs seen for DRB1 alleles and the fewest for HLA-C alleles. Compared with equally common non-associated chains, HLA-associated TCR beta chains in a later analysis were more clonally expanded and had lower generation probabilities. This cohort had only TCR beta chains sequenced, and the lack of alpha or paired-chain data limited which features could be detected. Several of the top co-occurrence clusters appeared to be linked to parvovirus B19, influenza, CMV and Epstein-Barr virus, according to a later analysis. In a later genetic analysis, fewer N-insertions in productive TCRs were reported among donors in an Asian-associated ancestry cluster than the 666-donor mean. In vitro tests confirmed that a few of the cytomegalovirus-associated TCR beta chains recognize cytomegalovirus antigens. Most CMV-associated TCR beta chains appeared to be HLA-restricted in a later analysis, and the HLA associations seemed to be driven largely by CMV exposure. CMV serostatus was the only immune exposure information available for the cohort. Because HLA typing was missing for some donors at each locus, association tests included only the typed subset. Correlated functional status among segregating V segments might reflect linkage disequilibrium, but an unknown experimental factor could not be ruled out. A further reported finding was that TCR beta sequences accurately predicted the HLA-A and HLA-B alleles for most subjects in the first cohort. The classifier was reported to diagnose cytomegalovirus status with high specificity and sensitivity in both the original and validation cohorts. Presence/absence analyses assumed roughly uniform sequencing depth across donors, an assumption that may not hold. An earlier analysis of approximately 530 of the donors showed that most TCR beta V segments appeared in productive rearrangements either about 87% or about 30% of the time, which broadly matched IMGT annotations. A later genetic analysis associated a missense DCLRE1C variant with V-gene and J-gene trimming of TCR beta chains, and an independent cohort replicated the association. Because counts were too low, approximately 18 rarely observed V segments, including chromosome 9 orphons, were excluded from the earlier analysis of several hundred of the donors. Assigning TCR associations to individual alleles was difficult when HLA alleles, especially DR and DQ, strongly co-occurred. According to the authors, the approach could potentially be generalized to other disease states and immunological phenotypes. While some public TCRs were present in many individuals, most TCR sequences turned up only very rarely across donors. A cluster of highly shared sequence variants was judged likely to be a technical artifact of the sequencing pipeline. The study gave a list of some 150 TCR beta chains associated with cytomegalovirus. At a false discovery rate of 0.05, a later analysis linked under 20,000 TCR beta sequences to specific HLA alleles.

The cohort was made up of several hundred healthy bone marrow donors. At the time of sampling, every cohort member was nominally healthy, though immune exposures that went unrecorded were likely present. The donor was CMV seropositive and was included in the group of 270 or so seropositive cohort members. A peripheral blood sample was provided by each donor, and peripheral blood mononuclear cells were used for TCR beta sequencing. The Qiagen DNeasy Blood Extraction Kit was used to extract genomic DNA from the blood cell samples. The library came from the immunoSEQ multiplex PCR assay. For the multiplex PCR, a mixture combining 60 forward primers for TCR Vbeta segments and 13 reverse primers for TCR Jbeta segments was used. The CDR3 region of rearranged TCR beta genes was amplified from genomic DNA by a multiplex PCR assay. The amplified TCR beta libraries were sequenced on the Illumina HiSeq System as 87-base-pair reads. On the authors' methods: A later analysis tallied roughly 76 million unique TCR beta chains across the 700 or so repertoires, and approximately 9.9 million of those chains were shared by two or more donors. Raw reads were error-corrected and collapsed into unique sequences by a nearest-neighbor algorithm in which closely related sequences were merged to remove PCR and sequencing errors. To assign V, D and J gene segments, CDR3 sequences were aligned to IMGT reference sequences. For a sequence to be retained, a match of at least six nucleotides was required to both a V gene segment and a J gene segment. A rearrangement was called productive if the CDR3 had no stop codons and remained in frame with V and J, and every other rearrangement was called non-productive. CDR3 was defined according to IMGT convention as the region running from the second conserved V-encoded cysteine to the conserved J-encoded phenylalanine. The earlier analysis of about 640 of the donors excluded any sequence lacking an unambiguous match to a single V gene segment. An earlier analysis of a few hundred of the donors called V segments functional above 56.7% productive rearrangements and segregating when the between-donor standard deviation exceeded 5%. A statistical classification framework was built to diagnose cytomegalovirus status from the catalog of TCR beta chain sequences. A later analysis assigned V and J genes by comparing TCR nucleotide sequences with IMGT/GENE-DB human TR gene sequences. In a later analysis, CDR3 sequences and most-parsimonious VDJ recombination scenarios were assigned using the TCRdist pipeline. In a later analysis, each TCR beta chain was defined by its CDR3 amino acid sequence together with its V-gene family, and reads lacking a unique V-gene family were excluded. In a later analysis, a few hundred highly shared, low-generation-probability nucleotide sequences were removed to address suspected cross-contamination and a sequencing artifact. A later analysis calculated a clonal expansion index for each public chain from normalized within-repertoire ranks of inferred template counts. In a later analysis, generation probabilities were computed with a VDJ recombination model fitted to out-of-frame rearrangements, and the resulting probabilities were checked against IGoR. In a later analysis, hypergeometric tests were used to score TCR-TCR, TCR-HLA and TCR-CMV co-occurrence, with a repertoire-size bias correction applied to TCR pairs. A later analysis estimated false discovery rates by permuting HLA or CMV assignments 20 times. A later analysis grouped co-occurring TCRs with DBSCAN, adding TCRdist sequence similarity when clustering within HLA-allele-positive subsets. For co-occurrence clustering, repertoires with fewer than 30,000 or more than 120,000 public chains were excluded, along with four to six repertoires with anomalous nucleotide sharing. The table was pulled from immuneACCESS by TCRdb, which kept in-frame rearrangements only. Such tables lose some clones; where checked, under half of the loss comes from unresolved V genes, and the rest has no known cause. That table gives V, J and clone size, and the DNA gave D and trimming. For this sample the table gives fewer than 200,000 clones, of which roughly 77% were detected only once. Of the sample, 3.7% is held by the ten largest clones.

In the case of this clone: The specificity of this receptor is unknown. Qualities for individual bases were not recorded, and no much larger clone is one base off.

This receptor was identified in a man aged 25-40 years in good health and CMV-seropositive. Sequenced sample: PBMCs.

The CDR3 protein sequence reads: CSVVISYEQYF. The bases are TGCAGCGTTGTTATTAGTTACGAGCAGTACTTC. The chain is assembled from TRBV29-1 and TRBJ2-7; too little of a D gene remains to name it. Deletion took 4 bases off V and 4 bases off J, with a span of 8 bases between the germline ends. From cysteine to phenylalanine, the CDR3 is 11 amino acids long. The read is trimmed to its CDR3 DNA, 33 bases read in frame from base 1. CDR1 and CDR2 are drawn from the germline V gene: SQVTM, ANQGSEA.